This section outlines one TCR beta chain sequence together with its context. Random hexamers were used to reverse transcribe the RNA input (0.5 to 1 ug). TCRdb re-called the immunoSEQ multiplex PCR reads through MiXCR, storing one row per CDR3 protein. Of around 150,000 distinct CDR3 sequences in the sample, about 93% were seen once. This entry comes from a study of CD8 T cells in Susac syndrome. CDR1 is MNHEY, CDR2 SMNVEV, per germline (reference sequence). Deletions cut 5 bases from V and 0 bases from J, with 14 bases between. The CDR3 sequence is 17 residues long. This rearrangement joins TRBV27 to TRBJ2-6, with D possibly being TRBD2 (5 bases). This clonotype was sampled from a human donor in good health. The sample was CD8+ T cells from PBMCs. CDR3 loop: CASSHHWEFSGANVLTF. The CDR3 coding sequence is TGTGCCAGCAGTCACCACTGGGAGTTCTCTGGGGCCAACGTCCTGACTTTC.